This T cell receptor (beta chain) originates from a study of T cell changes during pregnancy in multiple sclerosis. CDR3 length equals 16 residues. Germline values: CDR1 SGHTS, CDR2 YDEGEE. V trimming: 0 bases; J trimming: 4 bases; junction bases outside the gene matches: 8. This clone was counted a few times. Data came from immunoSEQ multiplex PCR; TCRdb stores just in-frame clones and leaves some out. Here the sample spans 40,000 to 50,000 clones, roughly nine tenths being singletons. This sequence was found in a female donor with multiple sclerosis, enrolled in a pregnancy study. This material consisted of CD4+ T cells from peripheral blood mononuclear cells, taken in the first trimester of pregnancy. This chain uses TRBV5-8 with TRBJ2-5, with 8 nucleotides matching TRBD2. CDR3 in DNA: TGTGCCAGCAGCTTGGCCGGGGGGGGGCGAGGAGAGACCCAGTACTTC. Protein: CASSLAGGGRGETQYF.